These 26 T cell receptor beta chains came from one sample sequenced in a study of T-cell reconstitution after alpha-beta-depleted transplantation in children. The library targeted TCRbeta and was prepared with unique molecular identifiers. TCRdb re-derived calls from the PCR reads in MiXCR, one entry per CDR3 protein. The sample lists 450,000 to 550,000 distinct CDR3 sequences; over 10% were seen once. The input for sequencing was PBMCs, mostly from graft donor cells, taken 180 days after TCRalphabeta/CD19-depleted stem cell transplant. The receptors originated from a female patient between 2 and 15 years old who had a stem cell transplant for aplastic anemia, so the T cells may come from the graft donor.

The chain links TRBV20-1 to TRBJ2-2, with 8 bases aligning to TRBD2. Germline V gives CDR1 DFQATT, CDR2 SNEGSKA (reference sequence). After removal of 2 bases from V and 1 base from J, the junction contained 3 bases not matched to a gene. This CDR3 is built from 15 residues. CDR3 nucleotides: TGCAGTGCTAGACGCGCGGGAGGGAACACCGGGGAGCTGTTTTTT. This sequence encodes CSARRAGGNTGELFF.

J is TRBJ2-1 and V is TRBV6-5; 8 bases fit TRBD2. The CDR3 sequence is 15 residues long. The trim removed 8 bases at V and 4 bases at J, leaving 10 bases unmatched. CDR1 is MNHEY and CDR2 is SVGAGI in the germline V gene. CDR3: CASCAGTSKYNEQFF. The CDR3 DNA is TGTGCCAGCTGTGCCGGGACTAGTAAATACAATGAGCAGTTCTTC.

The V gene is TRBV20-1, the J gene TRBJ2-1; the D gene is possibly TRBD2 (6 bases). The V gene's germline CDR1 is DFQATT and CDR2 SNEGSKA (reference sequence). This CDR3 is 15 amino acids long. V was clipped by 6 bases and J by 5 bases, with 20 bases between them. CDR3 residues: CSAPLEGVNHNEQFF. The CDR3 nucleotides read TGCAGTGCCCCTTTGGAGGGAGTTAACCACAATGAGCAGTTCTTC.

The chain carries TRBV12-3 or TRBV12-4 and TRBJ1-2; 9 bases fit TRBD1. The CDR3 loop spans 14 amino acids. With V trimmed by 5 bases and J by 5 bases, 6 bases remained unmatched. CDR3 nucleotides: TGTGCCAGCAGTCGACAGGGGGTCGAGTATGGCTACACCTTC. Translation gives CASSRQGVEYGYTF.

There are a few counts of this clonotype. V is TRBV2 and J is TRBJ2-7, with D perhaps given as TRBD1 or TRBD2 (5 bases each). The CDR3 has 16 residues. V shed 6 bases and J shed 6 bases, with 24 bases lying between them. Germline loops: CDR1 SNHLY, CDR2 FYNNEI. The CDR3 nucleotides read TGTGCCAGCAGCGAGAGGGCAGGGCCTGCTTTTGCCGAGCAGTACGTC. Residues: CASSERAGPAFAEQYV.

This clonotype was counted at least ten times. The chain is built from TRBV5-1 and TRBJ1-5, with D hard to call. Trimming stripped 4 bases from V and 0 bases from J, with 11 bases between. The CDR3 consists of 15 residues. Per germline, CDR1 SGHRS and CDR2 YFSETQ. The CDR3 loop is CASSPFGDSNQPQHF. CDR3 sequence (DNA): TGCGCCAGCAGCCCTTTCGGGGATAGCAATCAGCCCCAGCATTTT.

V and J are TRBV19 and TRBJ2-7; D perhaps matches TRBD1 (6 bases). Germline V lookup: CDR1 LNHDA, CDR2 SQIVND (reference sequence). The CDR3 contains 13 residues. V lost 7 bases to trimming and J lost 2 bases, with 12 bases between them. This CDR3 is CASNPGQAYEQYF. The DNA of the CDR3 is TGTGCCAGTAATCCGGGACAAGCCTACGAGCAGTACTTC.

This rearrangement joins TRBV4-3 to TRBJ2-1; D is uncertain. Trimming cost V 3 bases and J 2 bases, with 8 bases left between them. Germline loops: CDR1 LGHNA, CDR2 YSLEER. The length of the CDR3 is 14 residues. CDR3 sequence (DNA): TGCGCCAGCAGCCATGGGTCCACCTACAATGAGCAGTTCTTC. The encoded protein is CASSHGSTYNEQFF.

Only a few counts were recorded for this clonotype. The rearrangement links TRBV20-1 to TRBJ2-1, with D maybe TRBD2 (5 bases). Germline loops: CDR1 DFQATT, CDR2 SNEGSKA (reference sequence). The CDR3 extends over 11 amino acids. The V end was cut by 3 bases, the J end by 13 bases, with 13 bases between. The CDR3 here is CSARTVGEQFF. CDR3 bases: TGCAGTGCTAGGACTGTCGGGGAACAGTTCTTC.

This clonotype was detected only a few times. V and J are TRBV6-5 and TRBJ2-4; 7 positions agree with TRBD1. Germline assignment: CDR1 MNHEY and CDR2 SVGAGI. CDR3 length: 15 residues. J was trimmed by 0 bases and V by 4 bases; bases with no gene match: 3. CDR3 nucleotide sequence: TGTGCCAGCAGTTTCCACAGGGGAGCCAAAAACATTCAGTACTTC. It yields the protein CASSFHRGAKNIQYF.

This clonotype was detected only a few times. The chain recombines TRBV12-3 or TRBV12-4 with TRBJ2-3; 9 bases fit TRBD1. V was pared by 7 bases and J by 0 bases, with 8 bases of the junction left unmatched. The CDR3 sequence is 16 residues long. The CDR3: CASKTGGTTSTDTQYF. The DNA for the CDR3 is TGTGCCAGCAAGACAGGGGGAACGACTAGCACAGATACGCAGTATTTT.

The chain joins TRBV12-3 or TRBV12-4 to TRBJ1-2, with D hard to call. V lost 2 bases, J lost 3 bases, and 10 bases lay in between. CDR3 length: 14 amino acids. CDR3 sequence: CASSLLDGYYGYTF. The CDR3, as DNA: TGTGCCAGCAGTTTACTTGACGGCTACTATGGCTACACCTTC.

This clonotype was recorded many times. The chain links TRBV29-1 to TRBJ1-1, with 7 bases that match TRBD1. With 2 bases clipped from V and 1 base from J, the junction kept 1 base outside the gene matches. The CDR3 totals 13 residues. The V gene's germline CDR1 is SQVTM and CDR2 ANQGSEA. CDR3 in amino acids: CSVEKGANTEAFF. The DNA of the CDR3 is TGCAGCGTTGAAAAGGGGGCGAACACTGAAGCTTTCTTT.

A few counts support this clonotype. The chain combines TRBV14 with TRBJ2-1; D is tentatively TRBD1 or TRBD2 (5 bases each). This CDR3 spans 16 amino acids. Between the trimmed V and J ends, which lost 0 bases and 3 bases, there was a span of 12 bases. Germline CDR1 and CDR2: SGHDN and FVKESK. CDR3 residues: CASSQEGERFYNEQFF. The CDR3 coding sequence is TGTGCCAGCAGCCAAGAGGGGGAGAGGTTCTACAATGAGCAGTTCTTC.

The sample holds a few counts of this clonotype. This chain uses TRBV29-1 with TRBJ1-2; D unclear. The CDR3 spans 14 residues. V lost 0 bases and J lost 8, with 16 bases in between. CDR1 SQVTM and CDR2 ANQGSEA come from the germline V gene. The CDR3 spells CSVEDVMRAYGYTF. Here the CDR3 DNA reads TGCAGCGTTGAAGATGTCATGAGGGCGTACGGCTACACCTTC. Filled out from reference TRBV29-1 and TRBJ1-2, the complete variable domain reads SAVISQKPSRDICQRGTSLTIQCQVDSQVTMMFWYRQQPGQSLTLIATANQGSEATYESGFVIDKFPISRPNLTFSTLTVSNMSPEDSSIYLCSVEDVMRAYGYTFGSGTRLTVV.

Here the CDR3 reads CASSSKTGGCEQYF. In nucleotides, the CDR3 is TGCGCCAGCAGCTCCAAGACAGGCGGCTGCGAGCAGTACTTC. This rearrangement joins TRBV5-1 to TRBJ2-7, with a weak D call TRBD1 (6 bases). The CDR3 contains 14 residues. V lost 3 bases and J 6 bases, leaving 16 bases between the germline ends. From germline, CDR1 is SGHRS and CDR2 YFSETQ.

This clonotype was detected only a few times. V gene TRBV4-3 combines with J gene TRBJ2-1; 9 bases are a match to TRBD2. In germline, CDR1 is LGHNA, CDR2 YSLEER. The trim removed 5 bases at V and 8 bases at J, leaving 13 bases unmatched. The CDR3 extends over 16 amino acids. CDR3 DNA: TGCGCCAGCAGCTACCTAGCGGGAAACCTACCATATGAGCAGTTCTTC. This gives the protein CASSYLAGNLPYEQFF.

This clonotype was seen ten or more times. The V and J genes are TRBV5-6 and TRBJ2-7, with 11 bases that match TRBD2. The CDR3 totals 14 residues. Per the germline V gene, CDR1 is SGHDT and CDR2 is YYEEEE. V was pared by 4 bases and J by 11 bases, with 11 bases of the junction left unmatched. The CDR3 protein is CASSQGTSGTVEYF. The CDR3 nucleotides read TGTGCCAGCAGCCAGGGGACTAGCGGAACCGTTGAGTACTTC.

CDR3 sequence: CASTPRFPGWGTKDTQYF. CDR3 in DNA: TGTGCCAGCACCCCTCGGTTCCCAGGGTGGGGCACAAAGGATACGCAGTATTTT. The chain is built from TRBV12-3 or TRBV12-4 and TRBJ2-3; the D gene is possibly TRBD1 (5 bases). V was trimmed by 7 bases and J by 6 bases, leaving 29 bases between them. The CDR3 has 18 amino acids.

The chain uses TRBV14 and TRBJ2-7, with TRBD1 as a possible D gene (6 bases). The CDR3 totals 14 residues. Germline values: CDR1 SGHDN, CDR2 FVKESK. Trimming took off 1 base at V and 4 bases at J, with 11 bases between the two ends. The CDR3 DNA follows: TGTGCCAGCAGCCAAGTTACTGGACAGTACGAGCAGTACTTC. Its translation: CASSQVTGQYEQYF.

CDR3 DNA: TGTGCCAGCTCACCACAGGGGGCGACCTACGAGCAGTACTTC. It is translated as CASSPQGATYEQYF. This sequence joins TRBV18 and TRBJ2-7; 7 nucleotides align to TRBD1. The CDR3 extends over 14 amino acids. CDR1 is KGHSH and CDR2 is LQKENI in the germline V gene. Trimming cost V 1 base and J 2 bases; bases outside gene matches: 2.

CDR3 sequence: CASSHPAAGDNTDTQYF. The CDR3 nucleotides read TGCGCCAGCAGCCACCCGGCGGCAGGCGACAACACAGATACGCAGTATTTT. The gene calls are TRBV4-1 and TRBJ2-3; D not resolved. V was shortened by 3 bases and J by 2 bases, with 18 bases between the two germline ends. CDR1 is MGHRA, CDR2 YSYEKL, per germline. The CDR3 has 17 amino acids.

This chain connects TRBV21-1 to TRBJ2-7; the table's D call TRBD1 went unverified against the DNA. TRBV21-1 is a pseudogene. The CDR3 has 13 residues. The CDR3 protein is CASSTGTGHEQYV. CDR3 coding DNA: TGTGCCAGCAGCACCGGGACAGGACACGAGCAGTACGTC.

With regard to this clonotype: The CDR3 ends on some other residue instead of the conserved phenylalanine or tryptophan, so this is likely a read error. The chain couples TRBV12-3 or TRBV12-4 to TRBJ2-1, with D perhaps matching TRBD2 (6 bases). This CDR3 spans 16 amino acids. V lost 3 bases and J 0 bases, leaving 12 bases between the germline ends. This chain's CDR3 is CASSFPSARSYNEQFL. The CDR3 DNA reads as TGTGCCAGCAGTTTTCCTAGCGCCCGCTCCTACAATGAGCAGTTCTTG.

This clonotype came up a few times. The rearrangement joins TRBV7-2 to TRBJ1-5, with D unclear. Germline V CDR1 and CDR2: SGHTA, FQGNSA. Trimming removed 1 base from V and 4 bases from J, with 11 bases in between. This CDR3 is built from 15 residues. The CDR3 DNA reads TGTGCCAGCAGCTTAGTCGCAGGACTTAATCAGCCCCAGCATTTT. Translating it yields CASSLVAGLNQPQHF.

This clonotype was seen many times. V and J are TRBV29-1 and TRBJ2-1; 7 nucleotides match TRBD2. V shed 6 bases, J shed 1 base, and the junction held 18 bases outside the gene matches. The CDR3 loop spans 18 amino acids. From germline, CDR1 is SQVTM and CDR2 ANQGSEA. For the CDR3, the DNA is TGCAGCGTCGCATCTTTCGGAATGGCGGGAGTATCCTACAATGAGCAGTTCTTC. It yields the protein CSVASFGMAGVSYNEQFF.